The rows below give T cell receptor beta chains drawn from one sample of a study of T cell repertoires in cytomegalovirus infection. TCRdb passed the reads through MiXCR, listing each CDR3 protein once. Among roughly 150,000 distinct CDR3 sequences listed, 23% were seen once. Sample: PBMCs. All receptors derive from a human donor in good health (CMV status not recorded). Some clones in this sample may be carry-over from other donors' samples. CDR3s include the opening cysteine and the closing phenylalanine or tryptophan. A D gene is named only where the DNA matches it firmly. The size of a clone is reported for some rows only, either as once, few or many, or as a class for expanded clones.

- | TRBJ2-6 | TRBV20-1 | - | TGCAGTGCGGAGGCTTACTCTGGGGCCAACGTCCTGACTTTC | CSAEAYSGANVLTF
- | TRBJ1-1 | TRBV12-5 | - | TGTGCTAGTGGTTTGCAAGGGAACACTGAAGCTTTCTTT | CASGLQGNTEAFF
TRBD1 | TRBJ2-4 | TRBV20-1 | - | TGCAGTGCTAGACGGCCGACAGGGGACCAAGCCAAAAACATTCAGTACTTC | CSARRPTGDQAKNIQYF
TRBD1 | TRBJ2-5 | TRBV28 | - | TGTGCCAGCCGCCTAGAAGGGGGCAGAGAGACCCAGTACTTC | CASRLEGGRETQYF
TRBD1 | TRBJ1-1 | TRBV7-2 | many | TGTGCCAGCAGTCCCCAAGGGGGCCGGCTGAACACTGAAGCTTTCTTT | CASSPQGGRLNTEAFF
TRBD2 | TRBJ2-1 | TRBV7-2 | many | TGTGCCAGCAGCTTACAAAGCGGGGGGCCGCGTAATGAGCAGTTCTTC | CASSLQSGGPRNEQFF
- | TRBJ1-2 | TRBV7-2 | - | TGTGCCAGCAGCTCCGCCCCAGGGGTTCCGAATGGCTACACCTTC | CASSSAPGVPNGYTF
- | TRBJ1-1 | TRBV28 | many | TGTGCCAGCAGTTTATATGTAGGAACAGAAGCTTTCTTT | CASSLYVGTEAFF
- | TRBJ1-3 | TRBV30 | - | TGTGCCTGGACAGGGGCGAACTCTGGAAACACCATATATTTT | CAWTGANSGNTIYF
- | TRBJ2-7 | TRBV27 | - | TGTGCCAGCAGTTTATTCGGCCAGAACACCTACGAGCAGTACTTC | CASSLFGQNTYEQYF
- | TRBJ2-1 | TRBV11-2 | - | TGTGCCAGCAGCTTAGGATGGAACGGCAATGAGCAGTTCTTC | CASSLGWNGNEQFF
- | TRBJ1-1 | TRBV10-3 | - | TGTGCCATCGGGACCCAGTTACAAGCTTTCTTT | CAIGTQLQAFF
- | TRBJ2-7 | TRBV28 | few | TGTGCCAGCAACACCGACTCCGACTCCTACGAGCAGTACTTC | CASNTDSDSYEQYF
- | TRBJ2-1 | TRBV9 | few | TGTGCCAGCAGCGTCTCGGATGAGCAGTTCTTC | CASSVSDEQFF
TRBD1 | TRBJ2-5 | TRBV19 | once | TGTGCCAGTAGTACCCGGACAGGACCCCGTGAGACCCAGTACTTC | CASSTRTGPRETQYF
TRBD1 | TRBJ2-2 | TRBV7-3 | few | TGTGCCAGCAGCGGACAGGGGGCGAGTACCGGGGAGCTGTTTTTT | CASSGQGASTGELFF